This T cell receptor (beta chain) was captured in a study of cytomegalovirus exposure and HLA in healthy donors. Overall study findings and caveats: CMV serostatus was the only recorded immune exposure for donors.

PCR was performed using 60 Vbeta and 13 Jbeta primers. Libraries were prepared by immunoSEQ multiplex PCR; TCRdb keeps only in-frame clonotypes and omits some of them. The sample consists of 130,000 to 150,000 clones, 75% to 80% of them appearing once. Trimming removed 6 bases at V and 3 bases at J, with 12 bases between. From germline, CDR1 is SGHNT and CDR2 YYREEE (reference sequence). This CDR3 spans 13 amino acids. Remarks on this clone: Its antigen is not identified.

The chain joins TRBV5-4 to TRBJ1-1; maybe TRBD1 (5 bases). The TCR was taken from a woman in her 30s in good health and CMV-seronegative. Sequencing input: PBMCs. The CDR3 sequence is CASTRGGDTEAFF. DNA for the CDR3: TGTGCCAGCACGCGGGGGGGGGACACTGAAGCTTTCTTT.